The 23 T cell receptor beta chains below all came from one sample that was sequenced in a study of CXCR3 chemokines and chemotherapy response in bladder cancer. TCRdb analysed the PCR reads with MiXCR anew, one entry per CDR3 protein. In the table there are about 8,100 distinct CDR3 sequences, roughly 12% of which are singletons. Sample collection was performed from a patient whose treatment included neoadjuvant chemotherapy. These receptors all stem from a human donor with bladder cancer that responded to neoadjuvant chemotherapy.

On this clonotype: A far larger clone is only one base removed, so a read error is likely. Here the CDR3 reads CAISISRGPYEQYF. The CDR3 DNA is TGTGCCATTAGTATTAGTCGGGGTCCCTACGAGCAGTACTTC. The chain recombines TRBV19 with TRBJ2-1; a weak D match, TRBD2 (5 bases). The J call may be incorrect, as the DNA end agrees better with TRBJ2-7. The V gene's germline CDR1 is LNHDA and CDR2 SQIVND (reference sequence). The CDR3 has 14 amino acids.

By share of the sample, this clonotype is medium-sized (0.01 to 0.1%). The gene calls are TRBV30 and TRBJ2-6; no reliable D call. The CDR3 runs 15 residues. Per the germline V gene, CDR1 is GTSNPN and CDR2 is SVGIG (reference sequence). Trimming took 2 bases from V and 3 from J, leaving 11 bases between them. The CDR3 reads CAWSKVLRGANVLTF. The CDR3 region has the DNA TGTGCCTGGAGTAAGGTCTTGCGTGGGGCCAACGTCCTGACTTTC.

This clonotype appeared a few times. The rearrangement uses TRBV20-1 and TRBJ1-3; D is uncertain. From germline, CDR1 is DFQATT and CDR2 SNEGSKA (reference sequence). This CDR3 has 13 amino acids. Trimming stripped 5 bases from V and 4 bases from J, with 12 bases between. DNA of the CDR3: TGCAGTGCTCCCGGGCCGGTGGGAAACACCATATATTTT. Residues: CSAPGPVGNTIYF.

This clonotype was detected ten times or more. V and J are TRBV12-3 or TRBV12-4 and TRBJ2-1; D is perhaps TRBD2 (6 bases). This CDR3 has 14 residues. V was shortened by 3 bases and J by 5 bases, with 11 bases between the two germline ends. The chain's CDR3 is CASSFGTGNNEQFF. The CDR3 DNA reads as TGTGCCAGCAGTTTCGGGACTGGAAACAATGAGCAGTTCTTC.

The rearrangement uses TRBV4-1 and TRBJ1-2; D gene ambiguous. Deletions cut 4 bases from V and 10 bases from J, with 10 bases between. Germline-derived CDR1 and CDR2 are MGHRA and YSYEKL. The CDR3 contains 11 residues. The CDR3 region is CASSRSFVYTF. As DNA, the CDR3 is TGCGCCAGCAGCCGGAGCTTTGTCTACACCTTC.

Many counts were recorded for this clonotype. The V and J genes are TRBV19 and TRBJ2-3; 7 positions match TRBD1. The CDR3 totals 15 residues. After removal of 5 bases from V and 0 bases from J, the junction contained 5 bases not matched to a gene. Germline CDR1 and CDR2: LNHDA and SQIVND (reference sequence). The CDR3 loop is CASSVGTASTDTQYF. Written as DNA, the CDR3 is TGTGCCAGTAGTGTCGGGACAGCTAGCACAGATACGCAGTATTTT.

By sample share, this clonotype is medium-sized (0.01 to 0.1%). The V and J genes are TRBV5-4 and TRBJ1-1, with D uncertain. The germline V and J ends were trimmed by 1 base and 0 bases, with 10 bases remaining between them. The CDR3 extends over 15 amino acids. Per the germline V gene, CDR1 is SGHNT and CDR2 is YYREEE (reference sequence). CDR3 sequence reads: CASSLRSQLNTEAFF. DNA for the CDR3: TGTGCCAGCAGCTTGCGGTCCCAGTTGAACACTGAAGCTTTCTTT.

V gene TRBV20-1 combines with J gene TRBJ1-2, with D perhaps TRBD1 (6 bases). The CDR3 extends over 13 amino acids. V lost 5 bases and J lost 1, with 11 bases in between. Per germline, CDR1 DFQATT and CDR2 SNEGSKA (reference sequence). CDR3 in DNA: TGCAGTGCTGGGAGACAGGATAACTATGGCTACACCTTC. Translation gives CSAGRQDNYGYTF.

This clonotype occurred many times. This chain uses TRBV6-6 with TRBJ1-5; TRBD1 might be the D (5 bases). CDR1 MNHNY and CDR2 SVGAGI come from the germline V gene (reference sequence). The CDR3 has 14 amino acids. Trimming pared 2 bases from V and 4 bases from J, leaving 9 bases between. CDR3 DNA sequence: TGTGCCAGCAGTTACAGGGGATCGAATCAGCCCCAGCATTTT. Translated, it gives CASSYRGSNQPQHF.

The rearrangement uses TRBV27 and TRBJ1-2, with 7 bases fitting TRBD1. After removal of 4 bases from V and 8 bases from J, the junction contained 1 base not matched to a gene. From germline, CDR1 is MNHEY and CDR2 SMNVEV (reference sequence). The CDR3 spans 11 residues. The DNA of the CDR3 is TGTGCCAGCAGTTCGGGACAGGGCTACACCTTC. It translates to CASSSGQGYTF.

This clonotype has a count of ten or more. This chain connects TRBV27 to TRBJ1-2; D ambiguous. CDR1 is MNHEY and CDR2 is SMNVEV in the germline V gene (reference sequence). Trimming shortened V by 6 bases and J by 0 bases, and 11 bases separated the two germline ends. The CDR3 is 14 amino acids. In DNA, the CDR3 is TGTGCCAGCAGGCCCATACTGGCTAACTATGGCTACACCTTC. Residues: CASRPILANYGYTF.

This clonotype was observed at least ten times. V and J are TRBV12-3 or TRBV12-4 and TRBJ1-4; 8 nucleotides agree with TRBD1. The CDR3 covers 15 residues. V shed 3 bases, J shed 5 bases, and the junction held 5 bases outside the gene matches. CDR3 sequence reads: CASSLRTGPNEKLFF. The CDR3 bases are TGTGCCAGCAGTTTGAGGACAGGGCCCAATGAAAAACTGTTTTTT.

This clonotype occurred once. Given a far larger clone just one base away, this is likely a sequencing read error. The rearrangement uses TRBV10-3 and TRBJ1-1; 7 bases fit TRBD1. Trimming cost V 10 bases and J 7 bases; bases outside gene matches: 12. This CDR3 spans 13 amino acids. Germline CDR1 is ENHRY and CDR2 is SYGVKD. The CDR3 is CASIQTGTGEAFF. The CDR3 DNA follows: TGTGCCAGCATACAGACAGGGACGGGTGAAGCTTTCTTT.

The V and J genes are TRBV5-6 and TRBJ1-3, with 8 bases fitting TRBD1. CDR3 length: 16 residues. With V trimmed by 2 bases and J by 0 bases, 4 bases remained unmatched. Germline V gene data show CDR1 as SGHDT and CDR2 as YYEEEE. CDR3 nucleotide sequence: TGTGCCAGCAGCTTCGGGACAGGTCCCTCTGGAAACACCATATATTTT. Translating gives CASSFGTGPSGNTIYF.

This clonotype showed up many times. The rearrangement joins TRBV6-1 to TRBJ1-5; TRBD1 might be the D (6 bases). This CDR3 comprises 16 residues. The V gene's germline CDR1 is MNHNS and CDR2 SASEGT. The ends were cut back, 6 bases at V and 2 bases at J, with 17 bases in the middle. As DNA, the CDR3 is TGTGCCAGCAGCCTTCTGGGGGCGAGAGGCAATCAGCCCCAGCATTTT. This sequence encodes CASSLLGARGNQPQHF.

This clonotype was found many times. The genes are TRBV10-3 and TRBJ2-7, with 11 bases lining up with TRBD2. This CDR3 region has 13 residues. Germline V gives CDR1 ENHRY, CDR2 SYGVKD. Unmatched junction bases numbered 6, after V lost 10 bases and J lost 4 bases. The CDR3 coding sequence is TGTGCCACCCGGGTAGCGGGGGGGTACGAGCAGTACTTC. This encodes CATRVAGGYEQYF.

This clonotype was detected ten times or more. The chain links TRBV20-1 to TRBJ2-1, with 14 nucleotides matching TRBD2. This CDR3 comprises 15 residues. The V gene end was trimmed by 4 bases and the J gene end by 7 bases; junction bases not matched to a gene: 6. Germline values: CDR1 DFQATT, CDR2 SNEGSKA (reference sequence). This CDR3 reads CSATRLAGGRNEQFF. CDR3 coding DNA: TGCAGTGCTACCCGACTAGCGGGGGGGAGGAATGAGCAGTTCTTC.

This clonotype came up many times. The rearrangement joins TRBV4-1 to TRBJ1-2; D not resolved. Germline V gene lookup returns CDR1 MGHRA and CDR2 YSYEKL. V lost 3 bases, J lost 0 bases, and 8 bases lay in between. The CDR3 is 14 residues long. The CDR3 DNA reads TGCGCCAGCAGCCAGGACCAGGCTAACTATGGCTACACCTTC. Translation gives CASSQDQANYGYTF.

This clonotype was recorded many times. V is TRBV30 and J is TRBJ1-1; D is ambiguous. Looked up from germline, CDR1 is GTSNPN and CDR2 is SVGIG (reference sequence). The V and J ends lost 0 bases and 0 bases respectively, with 11 bases between them. The CDR3 consists of 15 residues. In DNA form, the CDR3 reads TGTGCCTGGAGTGTTCGTGGTGGGGTGAACACTGAAGCTTTCTTT. It specifies CAWSVRGGVNTEAFF. Looking up the rest from reference TRBV30 and TRBJ1-1 gives the full variable domain: SQTIHQWPATLVQPVGSPLSLECTVEGTSNPNLYWYRQAAGRGLQLLFYSVGIGQISSEVPQNLSASRPQDRQFILSSKKLLLSDSGFYLCAWSVRGGVNTEAFFGQGTRLTVV.

This clonotype was picked up many times. The chain uses TRBV7-9 and TRBJ1-6, with 9 bases lining up with TRBD1. The germline V gene has CDR1 SEHNR and CDR2 FQNEAQ (reference sequence). The CDR3 spans 15 residues. Losses at the gene ends were 6 bases for V and 7 bases for J; bases not matched to a gene: 7. The DNA of the CDR3 is TGTGCCAGCAGGACGGGACAGGGAGAGAATTCACCCCTCCACTTT. Its translation: CASRTGQGENSPLHF.

This clonotype appeared many times. This chain joins TRBV12-3 or TRBV12-4 and TRBJ1-1, with TRBD1 as a possible D gene (5 bases). Trimming removed 6 bases from V and 0 bases from J, with 20 bases in between. The CDR3 has 17 residues. This CDR3 reads CASRYRDRSLMNTEAFF. The CDR3 region has the DNA TGTGCCAGCAGATACCGGGACCGCAGCCTTATGAACACTGAAGCTTTCTTT.

This clonotype counts as medium-sized. The chain links TRBV6-5 to TRBJ2-2; D uncertain. The length of the CDR3 is 16 residues. Trimming took off 2 bases at V and 2 bases at J, with 12 bases between the two ends. CDR1 is MNHEY and CDR2 is SVGAGI in the germline V gene. As DNA, the CDR3 is TGTGCCAGCAGTTACCGGTTTGAGACAAACACCGGGGAGCTGTTTTTT. Its translation: CASSYRFETNTGELFF.

This clonotype was found many times. The chain recombines TRBV15 with TRBJ1-2; D is ambiguous. Trimming pared 0 bases from V and 7 bases from J, leaving 6 bases between. The CDR3 contains 12 residues. Germline loops: CDR1 LNHNV, CDR2 YYDKDF (reference sequence). The CDR3 DNA sequence: TGTGCCACCAGCAGAGATTACGGTGGCTACACCTTC. Protein: CATSRDYGGYTF. The full variable domain, rest sourced from reference TRBV15 and TRBJ1-2, is DAMVIQNPRYQVTQFGKPVTLSCSQTLNHNVMYWYQQKSSQAPKLLFHYYDKDFNNEADTPDNFQSRRPNTSFCFLDIRSPGLGDTAMYLCATSRDYGGYTFGSGTRLTVV.